Below, 7 T cell receptor beta chains from the same sample are listed, as sequenced in a study of metastatic and nonmetastatic thyroid tumors. No patient had received any treatment before thyroid surgery. TCRdb reprocessed the PCR reads via MiXCR. The table has tens of thousands of clones, 18% seen once; the top ten hold more than 9%. The specimen was blood. These receptors all come from a female donor with papillary thyroid cancer or a benign thyroid nodule (not recorded which). Some clones in this sample may be carry-over from other donors' samples.

This clone was detected many times. The chain couples TRBV7-2 to TRBJ2-5, with 11 nucleotides matching TRBD2. The germline CDR1 and CDR2 sequences are SGHTA and FQGNSA. CDR3 length: 15 residues. J lost 0 bases, V lost 5 bases, and 2 bases had no gene match. For the CDR3, the DNA is TGTGCCAGCAGCATGACTAGCGGGGACCAAGAGACCCAGTACTTC. Protein product: CASSMTSGDQETQYF.

Ten or more counts support this clone. V usage is TRBV28 and J usage is TRBJ2-3; 12 nucleotides align to TRBD2. V trimming: 4 bases; J trimming: 3 bases; junction bases outside the gene matches: 17. CDR1 and CDR2 (germline): MDHEN, SYDVKM. This CDR3 has 20 residues. The CDR3 DNA reads TGTGCCAGCAGTTCCTTTGGTCGGCTAGCGGGAGGGCCGAGGACAGATACGCAGTATTTT. This sequence encodes CASSSFGRLAGGPRTDTQYF.

This clone occurred many times. The chain couples TRBV7-6 to TRBJ1-1, with a possible D match to TRBD1 (6 bases). Germline CDR1 SGHVS, CDR2 FNYEAQ. Trimming removed 1 base at V and 0 bases at J, with 15 bases between. The length of the CDR3 is 17 residues. CDR3 sequence: CASSLVSTGPMNTEAFF. CDR3 DNA: TGTGCCAGCAGCTTAGTTTCGACAGGTCCCATGAACACTGAAGCTTTCTTT.

This clone was observed many times. This same CDR3 is encoded by further DNA sequences in the sample. The rearrangement joins TRBV20-1 to TRBJ1-4; 7 bases fit TRBD1. In germline, CDR1 is DFQATT, CDR2 SNEGSKA (reference sequence). J lost 7 bases, V lost 2 bases, and 7 bases had no gene match. This CDR3 has 14 residues. The CDR3 loop reads CSARRQGRGEKLFF. The CDR3 coding sequence is TGCAGTGCTAGAAGACAGGGAAGGGGTGAAAAACTGTTTTTT.

About this clone: One base away lies a much larger clone, so this may be a sequencing read error. The sample holds other DNA sequences that translate to the same CDR3. The chain combines TRBV20-1 with TRBJ2-1; no reliable D call. The V gene lost 0 bases and the J gene lost 11 bases, with 11 bases spanning the gap. The CDR3 totals 12 residues. The germline CDR1 and CDR2 sequences are DFQATT and SNEGSKA (reference sequence). The CDR3 sequence: CSARDRALKQFF. In DNA, the CDR3 is TGCAGTGCTAGAGATAGGGCTTTAAAGCAGTTCTTC.

There are many counts of this clone. The V call is TRBV20-1, the J call TRBJ2-1; possible D gene TRBD2, 6 bases. V lost 4 bases, J lost 13 bases, and 26 bases lay in between. This CDR3 has 15 residues. Germline V gives CDR1 DFQATT, CDR2 SNEGSKA (reference sequence). The CDR3 DNA sequence: TGCAGTGCTACGGGGACTGGCTCTCCCGGGGGTGATCAGTTCTTC. Translating gives CSATGTGSPGGDQFF.

This sequence joins TRBV20-1 and TRBJ2-7; a weak D match, TRBD2 (6 bases). Germline CDR1 reads DFQATT; CDR2 reads SNEGSKA (reference sequence). V was cut by 5 bases and J by 2 bases, with 16 bases left in between. This CDR3 region has 14 residues. The DNA for the CDR3 is TGCAGTGCTGGGCCCTCGGGAGTACCCTACGAGCAGTACTTC. Protein: CSAGPSGVPYEQYF.